The 12 T cell receptor beta chains below were found in one sample sequenced in a study of control samples from healthy donors and cancer patients. Sequencing was performed with immunoSEQ multiplex PCR; in TCRdb, only in-frame clones are kept and a portion is missing. The table shows 150,000 to 200,000 clones, with approximately 94% occurring only once. The sample comprised blood. These receptors were collected from a man in his thirties or forties in good health.

The rearrangement uses TRBV27 and TRBJ1-6; possibly TRBD1 for D (6 bases). CDR3 length: 15 amino acids. V lost 0 bases and J 7 bases, leaving 10 bases between the germline ends. Germline V lookup: CDR1 MNHEY, CDR2 SMNVEV (reference sequence). For the CDR3, the DNA is TGTGCCAGCAGTTTATCCGGGACACCCAATTCACCCCTCCACTTT. Its translation: CASSLSGTPNSPLHF.

This chain uses TRBV3-1 (or the pseudogene TRBV3-2) with TRBJ2-2; 8 bases are a match to TRBD1. Per germline, CDR1 LGHDT and CDR2 YNNKEL (reference sequence). The CDR3 is 15 residues long. Trimming cost V 4 bases and J 7 bases; bases outside gene matches: 8. DNA of the CDR3: TGTGCCAGCAGCCCGACAGGGGATCGAGGCGGGGAGCTGTTTTTT. Amino acids: CASSPTGDRGGELFF.

CDR3 region: CASRGPPQHF. The CDR3 DNA reads as TGTGCCAGCAGGGGTCCCCCCCAGCATTTT. The chain employs TRBV28 and TRBJ1-5; D remains unclear. The germline V and J ends were trimmed by 6 bases and 10 bases, with 7 bases remaining between them. Germline CDR1 is MDHEN and CDR2 is SYDVKM. This CDR3 has 10 residues.

This sequence joins TRBV4-2 and TRBJ1-4; D is unresolved. V was pared by 6 bases and J by 4 bases, with 15 bases between. The CDR3 runs 15 residues. CDR1 and CDR2 from the germline V gene are LGHNA and YNFKEQ. The CDR3 DNA sequence: TGTGCCAGCAGACCTTCAGCGCAAGATAATGAAAAACTGTTTTTT. Protein product: CASRPSAQDNEKLFF.

The J gene is TRBJ2-2, the V gene TRBV7-6, with D perhaps TRBD1 or TRBD2 (5 bases each). The CDR3 sequence is 18 residues long. Per the germline V gene, CDR1 is SGHVS and CDR2 is FNYEAQ. The germline V and J ends were trimmed by 0 bases and 9 bases, with 23 bases remaining between them. CDR3: CASSLAYVRVGTHRELFF. DNA for the CDR3: TGTGCCAGCAGCTTAGCGTATGTTAGGGTGGGGACCCACCGGGAGCTGTTTTTT.

The V call is TRBV5-4, the J call TRBJ2-5; TRBD2 matches at 7 bases. This CDR3 region has 16 residues. The germline CDR1 and CDR2 sequences are SGHNT and YYREEE (reference sequence). Losses at the gene ends were 6 bases for V and 4 bases for J; bases not matched to a gene: 15. The CDR3 DNA follows: TGTGCCAGCAAGGGGCGCGGCGGGAGTCGCTCAGAGACCCAGTACTTC. It yields the protein CASKGRGGSRSETQYF.

The chain employs TRBV27 and TRBJ1-2; TRBD1 is a possible D gene (5 bases). Germline loops: CDR1 MNHEY, CDR2 SMNVEV (reference sequence). The V end was cut by 2 bases, the J end by 6 bases, with 16 bases between. The CDR3 is 15 amino acids. The CDR3 reads CASSLGAQRVDGYTF. DNA for the CDR3: TGTGCCAGCAGTTTAGGGGCTCAGAGGGTAGATGGCTACACCTTC.

V and J are TRBV7-3 and TRBJ1-2; D might be TRBD1 (5 bases). The V and J ends lost 3 bases and 2 bases respectively, with 16 bases between them. This CDR3 has 16 residues. The germline V gene encodes CDR1 SGHTA and CDR2 FQGTGA. The chain's CDR3 is CASSFLAGGGNYGYTF. The CDR3 nucleotides are TGTGCCAGCAGCTTCCTCGCCGGGGGAGGAAACTATGGCTACACCTTC.

The J gene is TRBJ1-1, the V gene TRBV19, with a weak D call TRBD1 (6 bases). V dropped 5 bases and J dropped 8 bases, with 12 bases sitting between them. Germline loops: CDR1 LNHDA, CDR2 SQIVND (reference sequence). The CDR3 contains 12 residues. The CDR3, as DNA: TGTGCCAGTAGTCCAGGGACACCGGAAGCTTTCTTT. Translation gives CASSPGTPEAFF.

The chain couples TRBV20-1 to TRBJ2-1, with unresolved D. The germline CDR1 and CDR2 sequences are DFQATT and SNEGSKA (reference sequence). This CDR3 comprises 11 residues. Trimming pared 6 bases from V and 7 bases from J, leaving 10 bases between. The CDR3 reads CSATGTNEQFF. The CDR3 nucleotides are TGCAGTGCAACGGGCACTAATGAGCAGTTCTTC.

The rearrangement joins TRBV2 to TRBJ2-7, with TRBD2 matching over 8 bases. Germline CDR1 reads SNHLY; CDR2 reads FYNNEI. The CDR3 loop spans 17 amino acids. The junction had 13 bases not matched to a gene; V was cut back by 1 base and J by 5 bases. CDR3 DNA: TGTGCCAGCAGTGAAGGGGGAGCGGGAGAATTGAGAGACGAGCAGTACTTC. Translating it yields CASSEGGAGELRDEQYF. The full variable domain, completed using reference TRBV2 and TRBJ2-7, is EPEVTQTPSHQVTQMGQEVILRCVPISNHLYFYWYRQILGQKVEFLVSFYNNEISEKSEIFDDQFSVERPDGSNFTLKIRSTKLEDSAMYFCASSEGGAGELRDEQYFGPGTRLTVT.

The rearrangement links TRBV5-1 to TRBJ2-7, with 9 nucleotides matching TRBD1. The CDR3 extends over 14 amino acids. CDR1 and CDR2 from the germline V gene are SGHRS and YFSETQ. Losses at the gene ends were 0 bases for V and 2 bases for J; bases not matched to a gene: 0. The CDR3 DNA reads as TGCGCCAGCAGCTTGGGGGACAGGGCCTACGAGCAGTACTTC. Amino acid sequence: CASSLGDRAYEQYF.